A single sample gave rise to the 17 T cell receptor beta chains below, sequenced in a study of T-cell reconstitution after alpha-beta-depleted transplantation in children. Unique molecular identifiers featured in how the TCRbeta library was prepared. TCRdb re-analysed the PCR reads in MiXCR, keeping a single row per CDR3 protein. The data show around 500,000 distinct CDR3 sequences, roughly 23% seen once. This specimen consisted of PBMCs, mostly from graft donor cells, obtained 360 days after TCRalphabeta/CD19-depleted stem cell transplant. These receptor sequences come from a boy under two years old who had a stem cell transplant for acute myeloid leukemia, so the T cells may come from the graft donor.

This chain connects TRBV25-1 to TRBJ2-1; TRBD2 aligns across 9 bases. This CDR3 spans 12 amino acids. V was clipped by 6 bases and J by 9 bases; unmatched bases: 3. Germline V CDR1 and CDR2: MGHDK, SYGVNS. The CDR3 is CASRRGGAEQFF. In nucleotides, the CDR3 is TGTGCCAGCAGACGCGGGGGGGCTGAGCAGTTCTTC.

As to this clonotype: One junction end disagrees with the germline gene, perhaps due to a read error. This CDR3 reads CGSRGPRMNPEAFF. CDR3 bases: TGCGGATCCAGGGGGCCAAGGATGAACCCTGAAGCTTTCTTT. The chain recombines TRBV29-1 with TRBJ1-1; 8 bases are shared with TRBD1. Germline lookup yields CDR1 SQVTM and CDR2 ANQGSEA. The CDR3 is 14 residues long.

This clonotype was found a few times. The V call is TRBV10-3, the J call TRBJ2-2; 9 bases map to TRBD1. V lost 2 bases to trimming and J lost 2 bases; unmatched junction nucleotides: 6. Germline assignment: CDR1 ENHRY and CDR2 SYGVKD. The CDR3 runs to 17 residues. This CDR3 is CAISEVWGQGNTGELFF. CDR3 nucleotides: TGTGCCATCAGTGAGGTCTGGGGACAGGGTAACACCGGGGAGCTGTTTTTT.

This clonotype was observed a handful of times. The chain combines TRBV5-6 with TRBJ1-5; D gene ambiguous. Trimming removed 3 bases from V and 7 bases from J, with 14 bases in between. The CDR3 length is 14 residues. Per the germline V gene, CDR1 is SGHDT and CDR2 is YYEEEE. In nucleotides, the CDR3 is TGTGCCAGCAGCTCCGGCTTCTCGTGGCAGCCCCAGCATTTT. Protein sequence: CASSSGFSWQPQHF. Together with reference TRBV5-6 and TRBJ1-5, the CDR3 gives the full variable domain: DAGVTQSPTHLIKTRGQQVTLRCSPKSGHDTVSWYQQALGQGPQFIFQYYEEEERQRGNFPDRFSGHQFPNYSSELNVNALLLGDSALYLCASSSGFSWQPQHFGDGTRLSIL.

V and J are TRBV5-5 and TRBJ1-6, with 7 bases identical to TRBD1. The CDR3 is made up of 15 amino acids. Germline V gives CDR1 SGHKS, CDR2 YYEKEE (reference sequence). Unmatched junction bases numbered 7, after V lost 0 bases and J lost 10 bases. CDR3 DNA: TGTGCCAGCAGCTTGGGGCCCAGGGGGGAGTCACCCCTCCACTTT. Translating it yields CASSLGPRGESPLHF.

The rearrangement uses TRBV12-3 or TRBV12-4 and TRBJ2-3; no firm D call. V dropped 3 bases and J dropped 6 bases, with 7 bases sitting between them. The CDR3 covers 12 residues. The CDR3 nucleotides read TGTGCCAGCAGTTTCGGTCGGGATACGCAGTATTTT. Its protein is CASSFGRDTQYF.

Ten or more counts support this clonotype. The V and J genes are TRBV6-5 and TRBJ2-7; 8 bases line up with TRBD2. The CDR3 has 15 amino acids. Trimming took 2 bases from V and 4 from J; bases not matched to a gene: 7. Germline lookup yields CDR1 MNHEY and CDR2 SVGAGI. Here the CDR3 DNA reads TGTGCCAGCAGTTACGAGCGGGGGACTCTGTACGAGCAGTACTTC. Residues: CASSYERGTLYEQYF.

This clonotype was recorded many times. The chain links TRBV6-1 to TRBJ2-7, with TRBD1 matching over 9 bases. The CDR3 is made up of 18 amino acids. Per germline, CDR1 MNHNS and CDR2 SASEGT. The V gene end was trimmed by 6 bases and the J gene end by 2 bases; junction bases not matched to a gene: 17. CDR3 sequence: CASSPSPAGTGFAYEQYV. The CDR3 DNA sequence: TGTGCCAGCAGCCCTTCCCCCGCTGGGACAGGGTTTGCCTACGAGCAGTACGTC.

This clonotype was counted only a few times. The V and J genes are TRBV3-1 and TRBJ2-7; TRBD2 matches 13 bases. V was clipped by 2 bases and J by 12 bases; unmatched bases: 7. Germline V gene lookup returns CDR1 LGHDT and CDR2 YNNKEL (reference sequence). The CDR3 runs to 14 residues. CDR3 region: CASSQTGLAGLLYF. CDR3 DNA sequence: TGTGCCAGCAGCCAAACGGGACTAGCGGGGCTTCTGTACTTC.

This clonotype was detected only a few times. This chain joins TRBV7-2 and TRBJ2-2, with a possible D match to TRBD2 (6 bases). V lost 8 bases to trimming and J lost 4 bases, with 11 bases between them. The CDR3 is 13 residues long. The germline gives CDR1 SGHTA, CDR2 FQGNSA. The DNA of the CDR3 is TGTGCCAGCCCCGAGGAGGGCACCGGGGAGCTGTTTTTT. It translates to CASPEEGTGELFF.

The chain couples TRBV12-3 or TRBV12-4 to TRBJ1-3; D is possibly TRBD1 (6 bases). Trimming shortened V by 5 bases and J by 7 bases, and 18 bases separated the two germline ends. There are 15 residues in the CDR3. Written as DNA, the CDR3 is TGTGCCAGCAGTCCCTTTTGGGCAGGGGACAACACCATATATTTT. Translation: CASSPFWAGDNTIYF.

This clonotype was counted many times. The chain uses TRBV29-1 and TRBJ1-2; no reliable D call. Germline lookup yields CDR1 SQVTM and CDR2 ANQGSEA. The CDR3 contains 8 residues. V lost 4 bases and J 8 bases, leaving 2 bases between the germline ends. The CDR3 sequence is CSVAGYTF. CDR3 DNA: TGCAGCGTTGCCGGCTACACCTTC. The full variable domain, in which reference TRBV29-1 and TRBJ1-2 provide the parts outside the CDR3, is SAVISQKPSRDICQRGTSLTIQCQVDSQVTMMFWYRQQPGQSLTLIATANQGSEATYESGFVIDKFPISRPNLTFSTLTVSNMSPEDSSIYLCSVAGYTFGSGTRLTVV.

The chain uses TRBV11-2 and TRBJ1-4, with D tentatively TRBD1 (5 bases). CDR1 is SGHAT, CDR2 FQNNGV, per germline. The CDR3 sequence is 19 residues long. V was shortened by 5 bases and J by 0 bases, with 22 bases between the two germline ends. The CDR3 spells CASSQTRDGLSATNEKLFF. CDR3 DNA: TGTGCCAGCAGCCAGACACGGGACGGCCTTTCTGCAACTAATGAAAAACTGTTTTTT.

The rearrangement joins TRBV4-1 to TRBJ2-7; D not certain. Germline V gene lookup returns CDR1 MGHRA and CDR2 YSYEKL. The ends were cut back, 0 bases at V and 3 bases at J, with 12 bases in the middle. The CDR3 is 15 amino acids. This chain's CDR3 is CASSQDDNLFYEQYV. The CDR3 DNA is TGCGCCAGCAGCCAAGATGATAACCTTTTCTACGAGCAGTACGTC.

Many counts were recorded for this clonotype. The gene calls are TRBV20-1 and TRBJ2-3, with TRBD1 matching 7 bases. This CDR3 region has 14 residues. J lost 3 bases, V lost 6 bases, and 9 bases had no gene match. Per the germline V gene, CDR1 is DFQATT and CDR2 is SNEGSKA (reference sequence). The CDR3 DNA reads as TGCAGTGCAAAACAGGGGCTTGGGACAGATACGCAGTATTTT. Translating it yields CSAKQGLGTDTQYF.

Worth noting for this clonotype: A much bigger clone sits one base away, suggesting this may be a read error. This CDR3 fails to terminate in the conserved phenylalanine or tryptophan, so it likely reflects a read error. The DNA is omitted, as the CDR3 cannot be located on it reliably, and the CDR3 follows TCRdb's listing. V and J are TRBV29-1 and TRBJ1-1. The CDR3 has 14 residues if both end residues are counted. Germline CDR1 and CDR2: SQVTM and ANQGSEA. The CDR3 loop is CSVLRGSGKIKRFC.

This clonotype was seen a few times. This chain joins TRBV6-5 and TRBJ2-3, with D possibly matching TRBD2 (7 bases). Germline-derived CDR1 and CDR2 are MNHEY and SVGAGI. V gave up 2 bases and J gave up 1 base, with 10 bases separating them. The CDR3 runs to 15 residues. The CDR3 is CASSYIGGGTDTQYF. The CDR3 bases are TGTGCCAGCAGTTACATAGGGGGGGGCACAGATACGCAGTATTTT.